This TCR beta chain was observed in a study of blood T cell repertoires in COVID-19. Allocation to cohorts depended on clinical history reported by the participants. Produced via immunoSEQ multiplex PCR; TCRdb's table is partial and in-frame only. The sample contains about 140,000 clones, 80% to 90% of which appear only once. CDR3 length: 15 residues. Trimming took off 6 bases at V and 7 bases at J, with 18 bases between the two ends. Germline V CDR1 and CDR2: MDHEN, SYDVKM. Sequencing was performed on PBMCs or T cells enriched from blood (not recorded which). The J gene is TRBJ2-2, the V gene TRBV28; perhaps TRBD2 as D (6 bases). The source of this sequence is a man in his forties or fifties who had recovered from COVID-19. CDR3 nucleotide sequence: TGTGCCAGCAGGCCCGGTGGTATCGGGGGCGGGGAGCTGTTTTTT. Translation: CASRPGGIGGGELFF.